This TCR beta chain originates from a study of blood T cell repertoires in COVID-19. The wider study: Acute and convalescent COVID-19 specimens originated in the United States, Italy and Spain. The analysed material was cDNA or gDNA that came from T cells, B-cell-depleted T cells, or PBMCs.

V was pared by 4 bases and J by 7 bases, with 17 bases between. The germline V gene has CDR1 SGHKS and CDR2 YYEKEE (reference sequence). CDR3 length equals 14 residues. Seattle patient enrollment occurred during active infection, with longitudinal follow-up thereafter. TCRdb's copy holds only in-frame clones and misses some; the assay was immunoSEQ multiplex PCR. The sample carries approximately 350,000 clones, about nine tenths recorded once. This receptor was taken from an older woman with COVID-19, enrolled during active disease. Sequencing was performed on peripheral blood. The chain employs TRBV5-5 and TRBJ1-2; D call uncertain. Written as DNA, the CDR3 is TGTGCCAGCAGCCCCCTCGGGATTGTGGGTGGCTACACCTTC. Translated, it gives CASSPLGIVGGYTF.